Listed below are T cell receptor beta chains from one sample, sequenced in a study of blood T cell repertoires in COVID-19. The data were produced by immunoSEQ multiplex PCR, yet TCRdb's version contains in-frame clones alone and is incomplete. The table lists about 380,000 clones, 88% of them singletons. The material sequenced was PBMCs or T cells enriched from blood (not recorded which). All receptors come from a woman younger than 30 who had recovered from COVID-19. Each CDR3 is given without its conserved first and last residue.

V	J	CDR3
TRBV12-3/TRBV12-4	TRBJ1-2	ASSFDSRYGYT
TRBV5-1	TRBJ2-2	ASSLARGQVMSGELF
TRBV19	TRBJ1-4	ASSWIPGQGLVKLF
TRBV7-9	TRBJ2-5	ASIEVAQETQY
TRBV7-2	TRBJ2-2	ASSSSLGASTGELF
TRBV9	TRBJ2-2	ASSVWLAKNTGELF
TRBV5-1	TRBJ2-7	ASSLGGGSSSYEQY
TRBV6-2/TRBV6-3	TRBJ2-7	ASSRTGSYEQY
TRBV2	TRBJ1-2	ASSQKRTGEFGYT
TRBV4-1	TRBJ1-4	ASSHLQNLATTNEKLF
TRBV9	TRBJ2-5	ASSVAGGGETQY
TRBV5-1	TRBJ1-6	ASSFRDRDNSPLH
TRBV7-6	TRBJ2-1	ASSFFGTSGGAIYNEQF
TRBV14	TRBJ1-2	ASSPNPGQGGANYGYT
TRBV27	TRBJ2-7	ASIPSGLAASYEQY
TRBV6-2/TRBV6-3	TRBJ2-1	ASSSQGSEQF
TRBV3-1/TRBV3-2	TRBJ2-2	ASRRPAGGRTGELF
TRBV7-3	TRBJ2-2	ASSTRQSGELF
TRBV28	TRBJ2-7	ASSPRYEQY
TRBV6-5	TRBJ2-7	ASRDLTGPYEQY
TRBV29-1	TRBJ2-4	SVGTVTKNIQY
TRBV9	TRBJ1-3	ASSVDPGISPGNTIY
TRBV19	TRBJ1-6	ASARAVWNSPLH
TRBV28	TRBJ2-7	ASRTTGTSGSYEQY
TRBV30	TRBJ1-2	AWSPPYGYT
TRBV2	TRBJ1-1	ASSADGQANTEAF
TRBV3-1/TRBV3-2	TRBJ1-1	ASGLTPGGIGTEAF
TRBV7-9	TRBJ2-2	ASSRGGNTGELF
TRBV7-2	TRBJ2-7	ASSLAGTAYEQY
TRBV19	TRBJ1-5	ASSIRRGTPTSNQPQH
TRBV7-9	TRBJ2-7	ASSFVPAYEQY
TRBV15	TRBJ1-4	ATSARQVEGEKLF
TRBV5-1	TRBJ2-1	ASSLGLAGANNEQF
TRBV30	TRBJ1-5	AWRGMGGNQPQH
TRBV9	TRBJ2-2	ASSQKAGTGGATSTGELF
TRBV25-1	TRBJ1-2	ASSGTGNGYT
TRBV19	TRBJ1-4	ASSKDRPEEKLF
TRBV11-2	TRBJ2-7	ASSPGTGLYEQY
TRBV19	TRBJ1-3	ASSLDGGSGNTIY